The following is a T cell receptor (beta chain) sequence with its context. Its antigen is unknown. Use of 60 Vbeta and 13 Jbeta primers characterized the PCR. Only in-frame clones appear in the TCRdb table, and some are missing; sequencing was by immunoSEQ multiplex PCR. The data hold approximately 160,000 clones, with roughly 83% observed a single time. This record comes from a study of cytomegalovirus exposure and HLA in healthy donors. Study information: A prior study identified 117 million unique TCR beta sequences from around 180 million T cells. Early released data comprised approximately 85 million unique TCRs from HLA-typed donors. Findings and limits, study-wide: Cytomegalovirus status was reportedly diagnosed by the classifier with high sensitivity and specificity. There was a cluster of highly shared sequence variants that was likely a sequencing artifact.

The clonotype originates from a boy aged 2 to 10 in good health and CMV-seronegative. The sample was PBMCs.

The DNA for the CDR3 is TGCGCCAGCAGCTTTAACAGACCTAACTATGGCTACACCTTC. It encodes CASSFNRPNYGYTF. The genes are TRBV5-1 and TRBJ1-2; D is undetermined. V lost 2 bases, J lost 0 bases, and 8 bases lay in between. Germline values: CDR1 SGHRS, CDR2 YFSETQ. The CDR3 runs 14 residues.